A selection of T cell receptor beta chains follows, all from one sample in a study of shared clonotypes between healthy human individuals. The repertoire was sequenced with immunoSEQ multiplex PCR; TCRdb's copy has only in-frame clones and lacks some. The sample has millions of clones; about 95% are singletons. Material: naive CD4+ T cells sorted from blood. The receptors were sampled from a man aged 18 to 35 in good health. Both conserved end residues are part of each CDR3. A D gene is named only where the DNA matches it firmly. Size values are once, few and many counts, or a class for expanded clones, and some rows have none.

V,D,length,J,size,DNA,CDR3
TRBV6-5,TRBD1,15,TRBJ2-7,NA,TGTGCCAGCAGTTACTCGTCAGGGGGTTCCTACGAGCAGTACTTC,CASSYSSGGSYEQYF
TRBV18,NA,15,TRBJ1-6,few,TGTGCCAGCTCAGGACCCCCGTCCAATAATTCACCCCTCCACTTT,CASSGPPSNNSPLHF
TRBV10-2,NA,15,TRBJ1-4,NA,TGCGCCAGCAGTGAGTCGTGGGGGGCCTCTGAAAAACTGTTTTTT,CASSESWGASEKLFF
TRBV18,NA,12,TRBJ1-2,NA,TGTGCCAGCTCACCACCGAATTCTGGCTACACCTTC,CASSPPNSGYTF
TRBV7-8,TRBD1,17,TRBJ2-4,NA,TGTGCCAGCAGCCTATCCGGACAGGGGTTAGCCAAAAACATTCAGTACTTC,CASSLSGQGLAKNIQYF
TRBV4-1,TRBD2,18,TRBJ2-1,NA,TGCGCCAGCAGCCAAGAGGTCCTACTAGCGGGAGGATCCAATGAGCAGTTCTTC,CASSQEVLLAGGSNEQFF
TRBV4-2,NA,16,TRBJ2-4,NA,TGTGCCAGCAGCCAAGAAAGTCTGGGACTCAAAAACATTCAGTACTTC,CASSQESLGLKNIQYF
TRBV21-1,NA,15,TRBJ2-7,NA,TGTGCCAGCAGCAAAGGTACGAAGGGTCCGGTTGAGCAGTACTTC,CASSKGTKGPVEQYF
TRBV29-1,NA,16,TRBJ1-1,NA,TGCAGCGCTGCGAAGAACGTAGTCGTGGGGAACACTGAAGCTTTCTTT,CSAAKNVVVGNTEAFF
TRBV19,NA,12,TRBJ2-6,NA,TGTGCCAGTAGTCTGGGGGCCAACGTCCTGACTTTC,CASSLGANVLTF
TRBV15,NA,17,TRBJ1-6,few,TGTGCCACCAGCAGAGAGGCAGGGAGCTCCTATAATTCACCCCTCCACTTT,CATSREAGSSYNSPLHF
TRBV9,TRBD2,16,TRBJ2-7,NA,TGTGCCAGCAGCGTAGAGCCTAGCGGGAGAAGCTACGAGCAGTACTTC,CASSVEPSGRSYEQYF
TRBV29-1,NA,15,TRBJ2-1,NA,TGCAGCGCCGAGCTAGCGCCGAGCTCCTACAATGAGCAGTTCTTC,CSAELAPSSYNEQFF
TRBV19,NA,15,TRBJ1-6,NA,TGTGCCAGTAGTATAGGCCAACCCGGGTCTTCACCCCTCCACTTT,CASSIGQPGSSPLHF
TRBV11-2,NA,13,TRBJ2-7,NA,TGTGCCAGCAGCCCCAGGGGCGTAAGGGAGCAGTACTTC,CASSPRGVREQYF
TRBV4-1,NA,14,TRBJ1-4,few,TGCGCCAGCAGCCCGTCCGACAGGAATGAAAAACTGTTTTTT,CASSPSDRNEKLFF
TRBV9,TRBD2,17,TRBJ2-2,once,TGTGCCAGCAGCCCATTTAGCGGGAGGGCCGTGACCGGGGAGCTGTTTTTT,CASSPFSGRAVTGELFF
TRBV5-6,NA,15,TRBJ1-2,NA,TGTGCCAGCAGCTTAGGCGACCCGTCAGAGAGGGGCTACACCTTC,CASSLGDPSERGYTF
TRBV18,TRBD2,17,TRBJ2-1,few,TGTGCCAGCTCACCTCCGTTGCGGGGGAGCTCCTACAATGAGCAGTTCTTC,CASSPPLRGSSYNEQFF
TRBV7-7,NA,14,TRBJ2-2,NA,TGTGCTAGCAGCTTAAGGCCAGGGCCAGGGGAGCTGTTTTTT,CASSLRPGPGELFF
TRBV7-9,TRBD1,17,TRBJ2-5,NA,TGTGCCAGCAGCTTAGCGTCAGGGACAGGGGGGACCAACACCCAGTACTTC,CASSLASGTGGTNTQYF
TRBV6-5,NA,14,TRBJ2-1,once,TGTGCCAGCAGTTACTGGAGTTCCTACAATGAGCAGTTCTTC,CASSYWSSYNEQFF
TRBV11-3,NA,16,TRBJ2-3,NA,TGTGCCAGCAGCCCCAGTCAGGGGATGGGCACAGATACGCAGTATTTT,CASSPSQGMGTDTQYF
TRBV29-1,NA,17,TRBJ2-5,NA,TGCAGCGTTGGGTCCACCGGGTCCGTTAAATCCTTCGAGACCCAGTACTTC,CSVGSTGSVKSFETQYF
TRBV9,TRBD1,16,TRBJ2-1,NA,TGTGCCAGCAGCCCTAGGGACAGGGGGTATGGGAATGAGCAGTTCTTC,CASSPRDRGYGNEQFF
TRBV30,NA,12,TRBJ1-3,many,TGTGCCTGGAGCCAGGAGGGAAACACCATATATTTT,CAWSQEGNTIYF
TRBV28,NA,16,TRBJ1-4,NA,TGTGCCAGCACCTCAACGGGACCGCTTTCTCATGAAAAACTGTTTTTT,CASTSTGPLSHEKLFF
TRBV5-6,TRBD1,17,TRBJ2-1,NA,TGTGCCAGCAGCTTGGTGATTGGGGACAGGGGGCGTAATGAGCAGTTCTTC,CASSLVIGDRGRNEQFF
TRBV4-1,TRBD1,16,TRBJ2-7,NA,TGCGCCAGCAGCCAAGGAGGGACAGGGAGCTCCTACGAGCAGTACTTC,CASSQGGTGSSYEQYF
TRBV7-2,TRBD2,15,TRBJ2-2,NA,TGTGCCAGCAGCTTAGTTGGCGGGAGAGGCGGGGAGCTGTTTTTT,CASSLVGGRGGELFF
TRBV6-5,NA,15,TRBJ1-5,NA,TGTGCCAGCAGTTACGGTCTAGGGGCCAATCAGCCCCAGCATTTT,CASSYGLGANQPQHF
TRBV9,TRBD1,17,TRBJ1-1,NA,TGTGCCAGCAGCGTAGCTACAACAGGGGGCCGAGGGGCTGAAGCTTTCTTT,CASSVATTGGRGAEAFF
TRBV6-1,TRBD1,14,TRBJ2-7,once,TGTGCCATACGACCTAAGACAGGGGTCTACGAGCAGTACTTC,CAIRPKTGVYEQYF
TRBV5-1,NA,16,TRBJ1-1,NA,TGCGCCAGCAGCGAAAGACCGGGACAAGCGAACACTGAAGCTTTCTTT,CASSERPGQANTEAFF
TRBV19,NA,15,TRBJ1-1,NA,TGTGCCAGTAGTACAGGGGACCCTCGGGACACTGAAGCTTTCTTT,CASSTGDPRDTEAFF
TRBV28,TRBD2,14,TRBJ2-7,NA,TGTGCCAGCAGTGGTACTAGCGGGGCCTACGAGCAGTACTTC,CASSGTSGAYEQYF
TRBV10-3,TRBD1,15,TRBJ2-7,NA,TGTGCCATCAGTTTATCCGGGACAGACTCCTACGAGCAGTACTTC,CAISLSGTDSYEQYF
TRBV30,NA,14,TRBJ2-1,NA,TGTGCCTGGAAAATCCCTAGCATCAACAATGAGCAGTTCTTC,CAWKIPSINNEQFF
TRBV7-3,NA,16,TRBJ1-1,NA,TGTGCCAGCAGCCCGCCCGGTGCAGGGAGGAACACTGAAGCTTTCTTT,CASSPPGAGRNTEAFF
TRBV10-2,NA,14,TRBJ2-3,NA,TGCGCCAGCAGTGGGGACTTTATCACAGATACGCAGTATTTT,CASSGDFITDTQYF
TRBV6-6,NA,11,TRBJ1-6,NA,TGTGCCAGCGGGACCAATTCACCCCTCCACTTT,CASGTNSPLHF
TRBV5-1,TRBD1,16,TRBJ2-1,NA,TGCGCCAGCACCGTTAAGACAGGGAGCTCCTACAATGAGCAGTTCTTC,CASTVKTGSSYNEQFF
TRBV5-1,NA,15,TRBJ1-4,NA,TGCGCCAGCAGCTTTTGGACAGACCTTAATGAAAAACTGTTTTTT,CASSFWTDLNEKLFF
TRBV6-6,TRBD1,15,TRBJ1-5,once,TGTGCCAGCAGCCGCGACAGGGCTATCAATCAGCCCCAGCATTTT,CASSRDRAINQPQHF
TRBV19,TRBD1,17,TRBJ2-5,NA,TGTGCCAGTAGTAAGGGACAGGGGGCGTCTGTAAAAGAGACCCAGTACTTC,CASSKGQGASVKETQYF
TRBV10-2,TRBD2,14,TRBJ2-1,NA,TGCGCCAGCAGAAAAGCGGGAGTAAGCAATGAGCAGTTCTTC,CASRKAGVSNEQFF
TRBV11-3,NA,15,TRBJ2-2,NA,TGTGCCAGCTCCAGGACAACTTCGAACACCGGGGAGCTGTTTTTT,CASSRTTSNTGELFF
TRBV5-5,NA,14,TRBJ2-2,NA,TGTGCCAGCAGCCCTGTGGATTGCGCCGGGGAGCTGTTTTTT,CASSPVDCAGELFF
TRBV28,NA,15,TRBJ1-3,NA,TGTGCCAGCAGTTTAAGCTACGCCCGAAGGGACACCATATATTTT,CASSLSYARRDTIYF
TRBV2,NA,15,TRBJ2-3,NA,TGTGCCAGCAGTGATGTAATCTGGGGCACAGATACGCAGTATTTT,CASSDVIWGTDTQYF
TRBV7-2,NA,13,TRBJ2-2,once,TGTGCCAGCAGCCCCGTAAACACCGGGGAGCTGTTTTTT,CASSPVNTGELFF
TRBV21-1,NA,17,TRBJ2-7,NA,TGTGCCAGCAGCCCGGTCCGACTAGCGGGCCTGGTTTACGAGCAGTACTTC,CASSPVRLAGLVYEQYF
TRBV7-9,TRBD1,15,TRBJ1-5,NA,TGTGCCAGCAGCCCTGGGACAGTCATCGATCAGCCCCAGCATTTT,CASSPGTVIDQPQHF
TRBV18,TRBD2,15,TRBJ2-4,NA,TGTGCCAGCTCACCCGGGACTAGCGATGGAAACATTCAGTACTTC,CASSPGTSDGNIQYF
TRBV27,NA,15,TRBJ2-2,NA,TGTGCCAGCAGCATATTGTGGGGTGGGACCGGGGAGCTGTTTTTT,CASSILWGGTGELFF
TRBV25-1,NA,11,TRBJ2-7,NA,TGTGCCAGCAGTACAGGCTACGAGCAGTACTTC,CASSTGYEQYF
TRBV4-1,TRBD1,17,TRBJ1-2,NA,TGCGCCAGCAGCCAAGTTGGGGACAGGGGGTTTCGGAGTGGCTACACCTTC,CASSQVGDRGFRSGYTF
TRBV7-2,NA,11,TRBJ2-3,NA,TGTGCCAGCAGCTTAAAGAGCACGCAGTATTTT,CASSLKSTQYF
TRBV9,NA,15,TRBJ1-2,NA,TGTGCCAGCAGCGTCCAGGGGCCTCCCAACTATGGCTACACCTTC,CASSVQGPPNYGYTF